There are a few counts of the clone carrying this TCR beta chain. Deletions cut 4 bases from V and 2 bases from J, with 14 bases between. The CDR3 loop spans 15 amino acids. In germline, CDR1 is MNHEY, CDR2 SVGAGI. This specimen belongs to a study of blood T cell repertoires in COVID-19. Measured with immunoSEQ multiplex PCR; TCRdb has only the in-frame clones, and not every one. Of fewer than 250,000 clones in the sample, around four fifths are singletons; the top ten hold approximately 4%. This rearrangement joins TRBV6-5 to TRBJ1-1; D uncertain. Sample: PBMCs or T cells enriched from blood (not recorded which). The receptor was isolated from a woman between 35 and 50 years old who had been exposed to COVID-19. CDR3 sequence: CASSSLAGANTEAFF. The CDR3 DNA reads TGTGCCAGCAGTTCCCTGGCGGGAGCAAACACTGAAGCTTTCTTT.